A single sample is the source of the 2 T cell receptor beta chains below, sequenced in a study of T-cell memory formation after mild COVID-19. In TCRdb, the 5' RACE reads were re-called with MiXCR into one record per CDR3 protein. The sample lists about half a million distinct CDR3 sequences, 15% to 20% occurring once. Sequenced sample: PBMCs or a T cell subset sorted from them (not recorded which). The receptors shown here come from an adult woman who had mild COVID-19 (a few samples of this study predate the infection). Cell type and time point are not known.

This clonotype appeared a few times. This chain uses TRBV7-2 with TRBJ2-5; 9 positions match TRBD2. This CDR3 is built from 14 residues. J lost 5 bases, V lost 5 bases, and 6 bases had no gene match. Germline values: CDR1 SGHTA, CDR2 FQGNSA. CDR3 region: CASSRSGSGETQYF. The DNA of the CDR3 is TGTGCCAGCAGCCGTAGCGGGAGCGGGGAGACCCAGTACTTC.

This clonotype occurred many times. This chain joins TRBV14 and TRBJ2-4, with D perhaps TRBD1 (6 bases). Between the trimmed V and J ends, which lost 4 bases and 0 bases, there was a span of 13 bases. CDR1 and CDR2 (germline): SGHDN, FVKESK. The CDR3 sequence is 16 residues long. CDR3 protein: CASSPTTGRAKNIQYF. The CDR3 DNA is TGTGCCAGCAGCCCTACTACAGGGAGAGCCAAAAACATTCAGTACTTC.